The text below deals with one TCR beta chain. The entry originates in a study of PD-L1 blockade in urothelial cancer. Study information: Atezolizumab therapy began for patients at some point between 2014 and 2015, dosed at 1,200 mg intravenously every 3 weeks. Among blood samples, the median T cell count was around 140,000.

Time point in this sample: peripheral blood 6 weeks after treatment start. The study enrolled patients with locally advanced or metastatic urothelial carcinoma. The CDR3 extends over 16 amino acids. The germline V gene has CDR1 SGHNT and CDR2 YYREEE (reference sequence). V was pared by 2 bases and J by 7 bases, with 7 bases of the junction left unmatched. Synthetic TCR analog templates were spiked into all PCRs individually. Data came from immunoSEQ multiplex PCR; TCRdb stores just in-frame clones and leaves some out. The data contain about 19,000 clones, over 80% of them singletons. This receptor was identified in a man aged 45-60 years with urothelial cancer. The source material was PBMCs, sampled around atezolizumab (anti-PD-L1) treatment. The chain has TRBV5-4 and TRBJ1-4, with TRBD1 identical over 11 bases. CDR3 sequence: CASSFRDRGTLEKLFF. In DNA, the CDR3 is TGTGCCAGCAGCTTCCGGGACAGGGGGACACTTGAAAAACTGTTTTTT.